The T cell receptor beta chain described here comes from a study of T cell changes during pregnancy in multiple sclerosis. Sequencing used immunoSEQ multiplex PCR; TCRdb keeps in-frame clones, though not all of them. The table has fewer than 35,000 clones, approximately 90% seen once. V trimming: 1 base; J trimming: 1 base; junction bases outside the gene matches: 4. From germline, CDR1 is MGHRA and CDR2 YSYEKL. This CDR3 has 15 amino acids. The receptor was derived from a female donor with multiple sclerosis, enrolled in a pregnancy study. V usage is TRBV4-1 and J usage is TRBJ2-7, with 7 bases identical to TRBD1. This material consisted of CD8+ T cells from peripheral blood mononuclear cells, taken in the second trimester of pregnancy. CDR3 protein: CASSQVTGASYEQYF. The CDR3 DNA follows: TGCGCCAGCAGCCAAGTAACAGGGGCGTCCTACGAGCAGTACTTC.